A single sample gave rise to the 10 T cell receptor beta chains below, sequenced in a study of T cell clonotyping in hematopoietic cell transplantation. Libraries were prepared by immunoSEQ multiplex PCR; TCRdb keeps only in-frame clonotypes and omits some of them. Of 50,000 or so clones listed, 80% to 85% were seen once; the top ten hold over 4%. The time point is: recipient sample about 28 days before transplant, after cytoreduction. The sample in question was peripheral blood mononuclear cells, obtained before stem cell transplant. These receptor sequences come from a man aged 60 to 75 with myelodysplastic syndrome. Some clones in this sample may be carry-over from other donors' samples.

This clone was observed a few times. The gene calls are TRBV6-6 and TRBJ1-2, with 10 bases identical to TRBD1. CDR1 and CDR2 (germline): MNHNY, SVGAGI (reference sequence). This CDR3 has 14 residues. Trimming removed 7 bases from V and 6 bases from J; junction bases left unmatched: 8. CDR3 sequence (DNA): TGTGCCAGCACTCGACAGGGGGCTTGGGATGGCTACACCTTC. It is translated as CASTRQGAWDGYTF.

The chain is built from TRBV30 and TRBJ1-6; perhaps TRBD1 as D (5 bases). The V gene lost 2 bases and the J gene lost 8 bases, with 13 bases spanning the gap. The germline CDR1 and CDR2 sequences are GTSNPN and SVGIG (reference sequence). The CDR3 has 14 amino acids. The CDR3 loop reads CAWSLNRGDSPLHF. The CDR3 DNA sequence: TGTGCCTGGAGTCTAAACCGGGGCGATTCACCCCTCCACTTT. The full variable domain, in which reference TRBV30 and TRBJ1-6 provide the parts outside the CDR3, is SQTIHQWPATLVQPVGSPLSLECTVEGTSNPNLYWYRQAAGRGLQLLFYSVGIGQISSEVPQNLSASRPQDRQFILSSKKLLLSDSGFYLCAWSLNRGDSPLHFGNGTRLTVT.

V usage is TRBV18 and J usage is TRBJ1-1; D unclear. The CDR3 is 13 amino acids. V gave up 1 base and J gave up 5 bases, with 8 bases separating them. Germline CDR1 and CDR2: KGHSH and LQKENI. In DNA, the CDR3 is TGTGCCAGCTCACCACAGGGTGGTACTGAAGCTTTCTTT. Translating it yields CASSPQGGTEAFF.

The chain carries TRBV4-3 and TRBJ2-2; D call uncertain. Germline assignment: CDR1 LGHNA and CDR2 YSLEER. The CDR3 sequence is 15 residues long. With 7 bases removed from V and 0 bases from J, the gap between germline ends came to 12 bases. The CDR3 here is CASKSLAANTGELFF. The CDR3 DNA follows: TGCGCCAGCAAGTCACTGGCAGCGAACACCGGGGAGCTGTTTTTT.

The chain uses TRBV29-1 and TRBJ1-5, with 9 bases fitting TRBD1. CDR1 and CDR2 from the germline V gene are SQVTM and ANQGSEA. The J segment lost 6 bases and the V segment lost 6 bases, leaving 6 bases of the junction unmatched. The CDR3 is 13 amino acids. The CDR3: CSVWDRDGQPQHF. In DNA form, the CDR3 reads TGCAGCGTCTGGGACAGGGACGGTCAGCCCCAGCATTTT.

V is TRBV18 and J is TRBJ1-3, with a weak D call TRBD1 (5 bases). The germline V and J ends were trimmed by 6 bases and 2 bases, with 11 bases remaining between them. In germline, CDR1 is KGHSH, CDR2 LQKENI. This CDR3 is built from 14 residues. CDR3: CASSTGTAGNTIYF. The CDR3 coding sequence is TGTGCCAGCTCGACCGGGACGGCTGGAAACACCATATATTTT.

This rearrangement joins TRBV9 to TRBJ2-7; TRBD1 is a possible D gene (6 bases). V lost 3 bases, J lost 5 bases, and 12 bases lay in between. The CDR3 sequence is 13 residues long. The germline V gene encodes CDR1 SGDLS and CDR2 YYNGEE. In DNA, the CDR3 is TGTGCCAGCAGCGGCACAGGGCAAGACGAGCAGTACTTC. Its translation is CASSGTGQDEQYF.

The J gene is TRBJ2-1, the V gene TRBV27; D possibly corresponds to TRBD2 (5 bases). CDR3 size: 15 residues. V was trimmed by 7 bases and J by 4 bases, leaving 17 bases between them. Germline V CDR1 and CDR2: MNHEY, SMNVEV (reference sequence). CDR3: CASKPGGTVYNEQFF. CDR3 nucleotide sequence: TGTGCCAGCAAGCCTGGAGGTACCGTTTACAATGAGCAGTTCTTC.

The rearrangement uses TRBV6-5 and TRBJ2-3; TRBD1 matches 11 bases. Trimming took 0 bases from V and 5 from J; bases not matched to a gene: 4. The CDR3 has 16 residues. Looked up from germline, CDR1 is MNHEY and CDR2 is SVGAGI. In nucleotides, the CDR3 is TGTGCCAGCAGTTACTCCCGGACAGGGGGCGGAGATACGCAGTATTTT. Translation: CASSYSRTGGGDTQYF.

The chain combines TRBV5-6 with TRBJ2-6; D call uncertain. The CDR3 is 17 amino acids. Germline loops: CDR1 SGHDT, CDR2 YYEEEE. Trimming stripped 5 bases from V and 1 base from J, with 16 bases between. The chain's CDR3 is CASSSYTGSSGANVLTF. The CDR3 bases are TGTGCCAGCAGTTCATATACGGGTTCTTCTGGGGCCAACGTCCTGACTTTC.